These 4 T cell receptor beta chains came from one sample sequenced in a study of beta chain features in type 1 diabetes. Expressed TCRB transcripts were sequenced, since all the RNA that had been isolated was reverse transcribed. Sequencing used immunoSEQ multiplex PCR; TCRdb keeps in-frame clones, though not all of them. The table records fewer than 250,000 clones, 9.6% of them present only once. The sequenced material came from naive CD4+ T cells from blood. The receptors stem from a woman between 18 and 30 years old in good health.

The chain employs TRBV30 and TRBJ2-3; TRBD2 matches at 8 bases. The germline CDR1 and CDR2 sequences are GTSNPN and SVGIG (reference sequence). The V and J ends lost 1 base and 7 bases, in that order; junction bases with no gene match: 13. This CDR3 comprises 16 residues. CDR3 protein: CAWSGPAGLEYYTQYF. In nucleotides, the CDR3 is TGTGCCTGGAGTGGGCCCGCGGGACTAGAGTACTATACGCAGTATTTT.

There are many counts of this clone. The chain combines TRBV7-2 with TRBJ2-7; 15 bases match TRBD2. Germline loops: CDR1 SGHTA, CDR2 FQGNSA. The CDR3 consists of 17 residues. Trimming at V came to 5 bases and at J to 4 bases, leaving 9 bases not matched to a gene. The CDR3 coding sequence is TGTGCCAGCAGCAATCCCGGGACTAGCGGGAGGACTTACGAGCAGTACTTC. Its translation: CASSNPGTSGRTYEQYF.

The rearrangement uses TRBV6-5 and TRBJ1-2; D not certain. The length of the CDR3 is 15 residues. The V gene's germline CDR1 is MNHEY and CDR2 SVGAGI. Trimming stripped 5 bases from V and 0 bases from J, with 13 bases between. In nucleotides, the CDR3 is TGTGCCAGCAGTCCTACCTCGCCGGCTAACTATGGCTACACCTTC. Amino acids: CASSPTSPANYGYTF.

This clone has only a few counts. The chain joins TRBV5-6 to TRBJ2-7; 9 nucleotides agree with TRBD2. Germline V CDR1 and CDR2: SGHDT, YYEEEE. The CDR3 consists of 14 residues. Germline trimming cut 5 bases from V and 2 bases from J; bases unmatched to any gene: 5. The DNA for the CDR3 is TGTGCCAGCAGAATAAGCGGGAGGACCTACGAGCAGTACTTC. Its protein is CASRISGRTYEQYF.